What follows are 28 T cell receptor beta chains derived from one specimen sequenced in a study of PD-1 blockade in classical Hodgkin lymphoma. Every patient was affected by relapse after autologous stem cell transplantation, while exposure to brentuximab vedotin was not uniform. Sequencing used immunoSEQ multiplex PCR; TCRdb keeps in-frame clones, though not all of them. Among approximately 89,000 clones listed, 80% to 85% were seen once. The sample was peripheral blood mononuclear cells (PBMCs), taken at baseline. The source is a human donor with classical Hodgkin lymphoma.

In its sample, this clone was seen once. The chain couples TRBV28 to TRBJ2-7; the match to TRBD1 covers 8 bases. CDR1 is MDHEN, CDR2 SYDVKM, per germline. The CDR3 sequence is 14 residues long. V lost 3 bases, J lost 4 bases, and 5 bases stayed unmatched. The CDR3 is CASSLDRVVYEQYF. The CDR3 bases are TGTGCCAGCAGTTTGGACAGGGTAGTGTACGAGCAGTACTTC.

The V gene is TRBV6-5, the J gene TRBJ2-1; TRBD1 or TRBD2 may be the D gene (6 bases each). The V gene lost 8 bases and the J gene lost 1 base, with 12 bases spanning the gap. Germline V gene data show CDR1 as MNHEY and CDR2 as SVGAGI. CDR3 length: 14 residues. The CDR3 bases are TGTGCCAGCCGAGGGGGGCCGTCCTACAATGAGCAGTTCTTC. Its translation: CASRGGPSYNEQFF.

The genes are TRBV7-2 and TRBJ1-3, with 10 bases that match TRBD1. The CDR3 contains 17 residues. The V segment lost 2 bases and the J segment 4 bases; nucleotides outside the gene matches: 8. Looked up from germline, CDR1 is SGHTA and CDR2 is FQGNSA. The chain's CDR3 is CASSLWGDRGAGNTIYF. CDR3 sequence (DNA): TGTGCCAGCAGCTTATGGGGGGACAGGGGCGCGGGAAACACCATATATTTT.

The chain recombines TRBV15 with TRBJ2-7; TRBD1 matches 8 bases. Germline CDR1 reads LNHNV; CDR2 reads YYDKDF (reference sequence). The CDR3 runs to 14 residues. V dropped 1 base and J dropped 7; count of bases not matched to a gene: 6. The CDR3 is CATSRGQGAGEQYF. The CDR3 DNA sequence: TGTGCCACCAGCAGAGGTCAGGGGGCGGGGGAGCAGTACTTC.

This clone was seen more than once but under ten times. The chain has TRBV30 and TRBJ1-1, with a tentative D call TRBD1 (5 bases). The CDR3 runs 14 residues. V lost 7 bases and J lost 1, with 16 bases in between. Germline CDR1 GTSNPN, CDR2 SVGIG (reference sequence). CDR3 DNA sequence: TGTGCCTCTCCCGGGGCGGGGGGGAACACTGAAGCTTTCTTT. This translates into CASPGAGGNTEAFF.

The chain recombines TRBV7-2 with TRBJ2-3; 7 nucleotides align to TRBD2. There are 13 residues in the CDR3. J lost 8 bases, V lost 10 bases, and 12 bases had no gene match. Germline V CDR1 and CDR2: SGHTA, FQGNSA. DNA for the CDR3: TGTGCCACCGGGGGTGAAGCGGGACGTACGCAGTATTTT. Translating it yields CATGGEAGRTQYF.

The sample holds one count of this clone. V gene TRBV19 combines with J gene TRBJ2-1, with D possibly TRBD2 on 5 matching bases. With 4 bases removed from V and 6 bases from J, the gap between germline ends came to 13 bases. CDR3 length equals 14 residues. Germline assignment: CDR1 LNHDA and CDR2 SQIVND (reference sequence). The chain's CDR3 is CASSTRELSNEQFF. CDR3 DNA sequence: TGTGCCAGTAGTACGAGGGAGCTGTCCAATGAGCAGTTCTTC.

V usage is TRBV2 and J usage is TRBJ2-7; the match to TRBD2 covers 10 bases. The CDR3 totals 14 residues. Looked up from germline, CDR1 is SNHLY and CDR2 is FYNNEI. V was pared by 7 bases and J by 3 bases, with 6 bases of the junction left unmatched. The CDR3 DNA reads TGTGCCAGCATCTGGACTAGCGGAGACTACGAGCAGTACTTC. As protein: CASIWTSGDYEQYF.

The chain carries TRBV7-9 and TRBJ2-1; 9 positions agree with TRBD1. The length of the CDR3 is 15 residues. CDR1 and CDR2 (germline): SEHNR, FQNEAQ (reference sequence). V lost 3 bases, J lost 10 bases, and 10 bases stayed unmatched. This CDR3 reads CASSLEPGQGGEQFF. CDR3 coding DNA: TGTGCCAGCAGCTTGGAGCCGGGACAGGGAGGCGAGCAGTTCTTC.

The chain carries TRBV6-6 and TRBJ1-2; 7 bases are a match to TRBD1. CDR1 and CDR2 (germline): MNHNY, SVGAGI (reference sequence). Trimming cost V 6 bases and J 0 bases; bases outside gene matches: 4. The CDR3 runs to 14 residues. CDR3 DNA: TGTGCCAGCAGGGCAGGGGGTTCTAACTATGGCTACACCTTC. It translates to CASRAGGSNYGYTF.

The chain is built from TRBV4-2 and TRBJ2-7; 8 bases are shared with TRBD2. V lost 4 bases to trimming and J lost 3 bases; unmatched junction nucleotides: 8. The CDR3 extends over 15 amino acids. The germline CDR1 and CDR2 sequences are LGHNA and YNFKEQ. The CDR3 DNA reads as TGTGCCAGCAGCCCTCCCGGGACTAGTGACTACGAGCAGTACTTC. Its protein is CASSPPGTSDYEQYF.

This clone was counted only a few times. The gene calls are TRBV10-3 and TRBJ2-1; unclear D gene. The CDR3 has 13 amino acids. Deletions cut 8 bases from V and 10 bases from J, with 18 bases between. Germline V gives CDR1 ENHRY, CDR2 SYGVKD. CDR3 DNA sequence: TGTGCCATCGAACCAACCCCCGGTGGCGAGCAGTTCTTC. Translation: CAIEPTPGGEQFF.

The V call is TRBV5-3, the J call TRBJ2-5; D remains unclear. TRBV5-3 is an ORF; its function is uncertain. V dropped 1 base and J dropped 0 bases, with 7 bases sitting between them. The CDR3 runs to 14 residues. The CDR3 DNA reads TGTGCCAGAAGCTTGTGTGGGAACCAAGAGACCCAGTACTTC. Translation gives CARSLCGNQETQYF.

The rearrangement uses TRBV10-3 and TRBJ1-1; D is ambiguous. This CDR3 spans 14 amino acids. V was shortened by 0 bases and J by 7 bases, with 12 bases between the two germline ends. The V gene's germline CDR1 is ENHRY and CDR2 SYGVKD. CDR3 sequence: CAISESNGAGEAFF. The CDR3 DNA sequence: TGTGCCATCAGTGAGTCGAATGGCGCTGGTGAAGCTTTCTTT.

The chain is built from TRBV5-1 and TRBJ2-7; 11 bases match TRBD2. The CDR3 runs to 17 residues. Looked up from germline, CDR1 is SGHRS and CDR2 is YFSETQ. J was trimmed by 5 bases and V by 6 bases; bases with no gene match: 16. CDR3 coding DNA: TGCGCCAGCACCCAGGCGGCTAGCGGGAGGTCGAGTGACGAGCAGTACTTC. Translation gives CASTQAASGRSSDEQYF.

This CDR3 is CASSPLAGNEAPYEQYF. The CDR3 DNA is TGTGCCAGCTCACCGCTAGCGGGGAACGAGGCCCCCTACGAGCAGTACTTC. This chain links TRBV18 with TRBJ2-7; TRBD2 agrees at 9 bases. There are 17 residues in the CDR3. Trimming took 3 bases from V and 2 from J; bases not matched to a gene: 11. CDR1 KGHSH and CDR2 LQKENI come from the germline V gene.

The chain recombines TRBV29-1 with TRBJ2-2, with 9 bases aligning to TRBD2. Germline V gives CDR1 SQVTM, CDR2 ANQGSEA. J was trimmed by 8 bases and V by 4 bases; bases with no gene match: 8. This CDR3 is built from 14 residues. The CDR3 loop is CSVGEVAGVGELFF. CDR3 in DNA: TGCAGCGTTGGAGAGGTAGCGGGAGTGGGGGAGCTGTTTTTT.

The V and J genes are TRBV4-3 and TRBJ2-7; 14 bases align to TRBD2. Germline loops: CDR1 LGHNA, CDR2 YSLEER. The length of the CDR3 is 18 residues. After removal of 0 bases from V and 0 bases from J, the junction contained 4 bases not matched to a gene. CDR3 sequence: CASSQDGLAGGGSYEQYF. The CDR3 DNA reads as TGCGCCAGCAGCCAAGATGGACTAGCGGGAGGAGGCTCCTACGAGCAGTACTTC.

The J gene is TRBJ2-3, the V gene TRBV11-2; D unresolved. The CDR3 consists of 15 residues. The ends were cut back, 0 bases at V and 0 bases at J, with 7 bases in the middle. Germline V gene lookup returns CDR1 SGHAT and CDR2 FQNNGV. The CDR3 reads CASSLDATSTDTQYF. In nucleotides, the CDR3 is TGTGCCAGCAGCTTAGACGCCACTAGCACAGATACGCAGTATTTT.

V gene TRBV28 combines with J gene TRBJ2-3; D gene ambiguous. There are 14 residues in the CDR3. Germline V gene data show CDR1 as MDHEN and CDR2 as SYDVKM. V was cut by 6 bases and J by 10 bases, with 20 bases left in between. Written as DNA, the CDR3 is TGTGCCAGCAGCCGGACCCCCTCTCCTAGTGCGCAGTATTTT. Its translation: CASSRTPSPSAQYF.

This sequence joins TRBV27 and TRBJ1-1, with a weak D call TRBD1 (6 bases). With 4 bases removed from V and 1 base from J, the gap between germline ends came to 13 bases. The CDR3 runs to 15 residues. Per the germline V gene, CDR1 is MNHEY and CDR2 is SMNVEV (reference sequence). DNA for the CDR3: TGTGCCAGCAGTTCTAACAGGGACAAGAACACTGAAGCTTTCTTT. Amino acids: CASSSNRDKNTEAFF.

The chain is built from TRBV5-5 and TRBJ1-1; D might be TRBD1 (6 bases). Trimming left V 0 bases short and J 4 bases short, with 10 bases between. CDR1 is SGHKS and CDR2 is YYEKEE in the germline V gene (reference sequence). The CDR3 has 14 residues. CDR3 sequence (DNA): TGTGCCAGCAGCTTGGGGGGGCCGTCCACTGAAGCTTTCTTT. Translation: CASSLGGPSTEAFF.

This rearrangement joins TRBV30 to TRBJ1-2; D gene unclear. V was trimmed by 0 bases and J by 8 bases, leaving 13 bases between them. CDR1 is GTSNPN and CDR2 is SVGIG in the germline V gene (reference sequence). CDR3 length equals 13 residues. CDR3 loop: CAWSVNRGSGYTF. Written as DNA, the CDR3 is TGTGCCTGGAGTGTAAATCGTGGGAGCGGCTACACCTTC.

The chain employs TRBV6-6 and TRBJ1-5; D gene ambiguous. Germline V gene sequence: CDR1 MNHNY, CDR2 SVGAGI (reference sequence). There are 14 residues in the CDR3. Trimming cost V 4 bases and J 1 base, with 8 bases left between them. CDR3 protein: CASSSGGSNQPQHF. The CDR3 bases are TGTGCCAGCAGTTCAGGTGGGAGCAATCAGCCCCAGCATTTT.

Here the CDR3 DNA reads TGTGCCAGCAGCTCTATCGGGACAGGGGGTATCCCCAACACCGGGGAGCTGTTTTTT. It codes for CASSSIGTGGIPNTGELFF. The chain carries TRBV5-6 and TRBJ2-2, with TRBD1 matching 11 bases. CDR3 length: 19 amino acids. Germline loops: CDR1 SGHDT, CDR2 YYEEEE. With V trimmed by 3 bases and J by 2 bases, 12 bases remained unmatched.

The chain carries TRBV4-1 and TRBJ1-3, with no clear D. V was cut by 1 base and J by 1 base, with 8 bases left in between. The CDR3 totals 15 residues. The germline V gene has CDR1 MGHRA and CDR2 YSYEKL. The CDR3 DNA reads TGCGCCAGCAGCCAAGTGGAGTTTTCTGGAAACACCATATATTTT. Protein product: CASSQVEFSGNTIYF.

The chain has TRBV5-1 and TRBJ2-2; 9 bases are a match to TRBD1. In germline, CDR1 is SGHRS, CDR2 YFSETQ. This CDR3 is 17 amino acids long. With V trimmed by 0 bases and J by 6 bases, 9 bases remained unmatched. The CDR3 DNA reads as TGCGCCAGCAGCTTGGGAGGGACAGGGCCAAGAGCCGGGGAGCTGTTTTTT. Translating gives CASSLGGTGPRAGELFF.

This clone has a handful of counts. CDR3 sequence (DNA): TGTGCCAGTAGTCTAGCGGTATCCTACGAGCAGTACTTC. Protein sequence: CASSLAVSYEQYF. The J gene is TRBJ2-7, the V gene TRBV2; 7 nucleotides line up with TRBD2. This CDR3 is 13 amino acids long. Germline CDR1 SNHLY, CDR2 FYNNEI. The J segment lost 1 base and the V segment lost 9 bases, leaving 6 bases of the junction unmatched.